The present TCR beta chain was sequenced within a study of memory CD4+ T cells and cytomegalovirus serostatus. General observations from the study: CMV serostatus prediction reached median AUC roughly 0.95, or 0.91 with US-trained model.

CDR1 is SGHRS, CDR2 YFSETQ, per germline. CDR3 length: 14 amino acids. Trimming stripped 3 bases from V and 5 bases from J, with 14 bases between. Only one count was recorded for this clone. Its antigen is currently unknown. Profiling relied on immunoSEQ multiplex PCR, and the TCRdb table lists in-frame clones only, not all of them. The table records 60,000 to 70,000 clones, about 80% of them present only once. The sort gate was single viable CD3+CD4+CD8-CD45RO+ cells for memory CD4+ T cells. Donors' CMV status reflects serum IgG against pp150, pp28, p38, p52. After thawing, CD4+ T cells were positively selected.

The source of this sequence is an adult in good health and CMV-seropositive. Sequences were obtained from memory CD4+ T cells from blood. The chain couples TRBV5-1 to TRBJ1-1; D is unresolved. CDR3 DNA sequence: TGCGCCAGCAGCTCCACCGGGTGGAATACTGAAGCTTTCTTT. Encoded protein: CASSSTGWNTEAFF.